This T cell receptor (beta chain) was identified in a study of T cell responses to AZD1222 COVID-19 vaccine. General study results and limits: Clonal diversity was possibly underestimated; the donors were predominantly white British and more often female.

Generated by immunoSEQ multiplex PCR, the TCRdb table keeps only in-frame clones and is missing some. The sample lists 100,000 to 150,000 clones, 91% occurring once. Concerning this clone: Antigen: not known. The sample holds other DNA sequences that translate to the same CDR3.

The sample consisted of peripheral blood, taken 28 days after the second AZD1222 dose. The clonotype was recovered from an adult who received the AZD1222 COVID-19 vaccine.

The CDR3, as DNA: TGTGCCAGCAGTCCCCGCGGGGACACTGAAGCTTTCTTT. This encodes CASSPRGDTEAFF. The rearrangement joins TRBV12-3 or TRBV12-4 to TRBJ1-1; D unclear. This CDR3 comprises 13 residues. Between the trimmed V and J ends, which lost 5 bases and 3 bases, there was a span of 10 bases.